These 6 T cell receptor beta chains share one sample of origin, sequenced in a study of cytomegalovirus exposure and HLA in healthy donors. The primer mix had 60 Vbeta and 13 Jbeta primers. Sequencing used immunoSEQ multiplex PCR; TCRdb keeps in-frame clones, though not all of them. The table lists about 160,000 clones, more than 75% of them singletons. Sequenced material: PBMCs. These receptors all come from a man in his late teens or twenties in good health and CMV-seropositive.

The CDR3 bases are TGTGCCTGGAGTGTACGTCTAGCGGGGGGCGGCCTGGTAGGCTCCTACGAGCAGTACTTC. Protein: CAWSVRLAGGGLVGSYEQYF. V gene TRBV30 combines with J gene TRBJ2-7; TRBD2 matches at 11 bases. The germline CDR1 and CDR2 sequences are GTSNPN and SVGIG (reference sequence). V shed 0 bases, J shed 0 bases, and the junction held 16 bases outside the gene matches. CDR3 length: 20 amino acids.

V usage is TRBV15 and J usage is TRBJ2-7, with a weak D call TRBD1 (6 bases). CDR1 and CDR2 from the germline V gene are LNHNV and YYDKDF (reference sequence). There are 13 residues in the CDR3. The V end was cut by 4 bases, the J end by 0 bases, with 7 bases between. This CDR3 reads CATSNRVSYEQYF. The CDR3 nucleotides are TGTGCCACCAGCAACAGGGTCTCCTACGAGCAGTACTTC.

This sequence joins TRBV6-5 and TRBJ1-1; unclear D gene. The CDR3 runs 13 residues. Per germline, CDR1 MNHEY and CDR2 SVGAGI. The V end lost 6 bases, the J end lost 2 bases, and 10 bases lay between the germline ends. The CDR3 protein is CASRTRGNTEAFF. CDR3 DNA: TGTGCCAGCAGAACCCGGGGAAACACTGAAGCTTTCTTT.

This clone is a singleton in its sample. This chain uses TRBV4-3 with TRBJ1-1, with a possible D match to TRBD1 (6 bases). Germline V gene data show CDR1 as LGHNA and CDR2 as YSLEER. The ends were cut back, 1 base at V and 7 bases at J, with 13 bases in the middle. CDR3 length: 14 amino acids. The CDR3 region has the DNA TGCGCCAGCAGCCAAGGTGGGGGCAGGGGTGAAGCTTTCTTT. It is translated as CASSQGGGRGEAFF.

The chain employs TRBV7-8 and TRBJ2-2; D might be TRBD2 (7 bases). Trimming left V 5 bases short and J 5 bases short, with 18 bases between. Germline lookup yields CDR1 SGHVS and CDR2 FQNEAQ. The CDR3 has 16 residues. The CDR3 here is CASSPRGGRSTGELFF. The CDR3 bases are TGTGCCAGCAGCCCAAGGGGGGGGAGATCGACCGGGGAGCTGTTTTTT.

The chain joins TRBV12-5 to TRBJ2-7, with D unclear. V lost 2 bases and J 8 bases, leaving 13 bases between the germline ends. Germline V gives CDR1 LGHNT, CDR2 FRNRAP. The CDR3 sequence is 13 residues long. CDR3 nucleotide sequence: TGTGCTAGTGGTTTGAAACTAACCGATCAGCAGTACTTC. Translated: CASGLKLTDQQYF.